This T cell receptor beta chain was identified in a study of blood T cells in healthy people across ages. Study overall: Template switching captured about one barcoded beta molecule per two T cells.

The sample holds a few counts of this clonotype. Its antigen is not known. Study results and limitations: A roughly linear age-dependent decrease characterized TCR beta diversity per million T cells.

Individuals who donated were healthy Caucasians from Russia aged about 6 to 100. The V gene end was trimmed by 6 bases and the J gene end by 4 bases; junction bases not matched to a gene: 9. The CDR3 totals 15 residues. The germline CDR1 and CDR2 sequences are DFQATT and SNEGSKA (reference sequence). Using a J-beta primer mix together with a sample-barcoded 5' primer, a second PCR was run for roughly 7 to 12 cycles. TCRdb analysed the 5' RACE reads with MiXCR anew, one entry per CDR3 protein. Here the sample spans roughly 2 million distinct CDR3 sequences, roughly 50% being singletons. The J gene is TRBJ2-5, the V gene TRBV20-1, with 12 bases identical to TRBD2. The sequence came from a woman aged 40 to 50 in good health. Sample: blood. The CDR3 is CSAQDGGLAGETQYF. CDR3 coding DNA: TGCAGTGCCCAAGATGGGGGACTAGCGGGAGAGACCCAGTACTTC.